This T cell receptor (beta chain) was observed in a study of T cell clonality in common variable immunodeficiency. Both groups were predominantly of Caucasian heritage. TCRdb keeps only in-frame clones here, not all; method: immunoSEQ multiplex PCR. The data show tens of thousands of clones, with none appearing a single time. Deletions cut 0 bases from V and 5 bases from J, with 9 bases between. The CDR3 loop spans 13 amino acids. Germline V gives CDR1 SGHRS, CDR2 YFSETQ. This clone appeared many times. Its antigen is currently unknown. The read terminates 3 residues ahead of where the CDR3 ends, so the germline J gene completes it. Study results and limitations: Common variable immunodeficiency TCR beta sequences reportedly had fewer deletions and N-nucleotide insertions. Shared TCRbeta clones were fewer between CVID subjects than controls.

This TCR was sampled from a human donor with common variable immunodeficiency. The chain employs TRBV5-1 and TRBJ2-7; a weak D match, TRBD1 (6 bases). What was sequenced was peripheral blood mononuclear cells. The part of the CDR3 DNA that was read is TGCGCCAGCAGCTTGGCCTACAGGGACGAG. Its protein is CASSLAYRDE. The entire CDR3 protein is CASSLAYRDEQYF.